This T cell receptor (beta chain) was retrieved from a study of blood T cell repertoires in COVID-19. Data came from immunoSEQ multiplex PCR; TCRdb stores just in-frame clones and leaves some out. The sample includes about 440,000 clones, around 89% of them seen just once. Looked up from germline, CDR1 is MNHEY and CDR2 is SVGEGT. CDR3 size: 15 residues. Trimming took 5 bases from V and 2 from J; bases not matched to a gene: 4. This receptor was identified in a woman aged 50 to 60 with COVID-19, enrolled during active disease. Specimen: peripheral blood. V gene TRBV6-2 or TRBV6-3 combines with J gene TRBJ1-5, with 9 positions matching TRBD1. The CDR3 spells CASSTGGAGNQPQHF. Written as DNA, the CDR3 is TGTGCCAGCAGTACAGGGGGCGCCGGCAATCAGCCCCAGCATTTT.